This T cell receptor (beta chain) was captured by sequencing in a study of T cell responses to AZD1222 COVID-19 vaccine. Whole-study findings and limits: Recipients of AZD1222 seropositive at baseline numbered only 6 or 7. White British ancestry dominated among donors, who included more females, and clonal diversity was possibly underestimated. Spike was spanned by vaccine-associated CD4 TCRs, which were dominant at 160-218 and 743-854. The study sampled repertoires only after the peak T cell response.

As regards this clone: The antigen is undetermined.

TCRdb keeps only in-frame clones here, not all; method: immunoSEQ multiplex PCR. The sample has 85,000 to 130,000 clones, around 90% seen once. Losses at the gene ends were 1 base for V and 3 bases for J; bases not matched to a gene: 9. This CDR3 spans 17 amino acids. Per germline, CDR1 KGHSH and CDR2 LQKENI. The sequenced sample was peripheral blood, obtained 28 days after the second AZD1222 dose. V usage is TRBV18 and J usage is TRBJ1-1; TRBD1 matches at 9 bases. This receptor was obtained from an adult who received the AZD1222 COVID-19 vaccine. The CDR3 loop is CASSPLGQGFRDTEAFF. CDR3 coding DNA: TGTGCCAGCTCACCACTCGGACAGGGGTTCCGTGACACTGAAGCTTTCTTT.